This T cell receptor beta chain was sequenced in a study of shared clonotypes between healthy human individuals. The assay was immunoSEQ multiplex PCR, and TCRdb's table has in-frame clones only and misses some. The repertoire holds about 2.1 million clones, roughly 95% seen once, with around 1.7% in the top ten. As defined, naive CD8 cells were CD45RO-negative and positively selected for CCR7, with terminally differentiated effector memory CD45RA+ cells excluded. The study, taken as a whole, reports: Memory subsets generally showed lower estimated richness than naive subsets.

Details on this clone: Antigen unknown.

The CDR3 contains 14 residues. From germline, CDR1 is LNHDA and CDR2 SQIVND (reference sequence). Trimming left V 10 bases short and J 2 bases short, with 15 bases between. The chain is built from TRBV19 and TRBJ1-5; tentatively, D is TRBD1 (5 bases). This receptor was identified in a man younger than 35 in good health. Some clones in this sample may be carry-over from other donors' samples. The sequenced material came from naive CD8+ T cells from PBMCs. CDR3: CATRLRGGNQPQHF. DNA for the CDR3: TGTGCCACCCGGCTAAGGGGTGGCAATCAGCCCCAGCATTTT.